This TCR beta chain originates from a study of blood T cell repertoires in COVID-19. Whole-study context: The analysed material was cDNA or gDNA that came from T cells, B-cell-depleted T cells, or PBMCs.

Source study methods: Amplified reference gene primers provided the basis for estimating nucleated cell counts. Some clones are missing from TCRdb's copy, which holds only in-frame ones; the method was immunoSEQ multiplex PCR. D and trimming were read from the DNA, whereas the V and J calls and clone size are those reported in that table. The table records about 120,000 clones, 70% to 90% of them present only once. This CDR3 has 15 amino acids. Germline values: CDR1 MDHEN, CDR2 SYDVKM. Between the trimmed V and J ends, which lost 5 bases and 4 bases, there was a span of 17 bases. The genes are TRBV28 and TRBJ1-2; the D gene is possibly TRBD1 (5 bases). This receptor was obtained from a man in his sixties or seventies who had recovered from COVID-19. Sequences were obtained from peripheral blood. The CDR3: CASSRPGGDGYGYTF. Here the CDR3 DNA reads TGTGCCAGCAGTAGGCCCGGAGGGGACGGCTATGGCTACACCTTC.